A selection of T cell receptor beta chains follows, all from one sample in a study of OX40 agonist ivuxolimab in advanced cancers. Clones were sequenced by immunoSEQ multiplex PCR, and TCRdb holds only the in-frame ones, with some missing. The sample lists approximately 30,000 clones, 82% occurring once. The starting material was CD4+ or CD8+ T cells sorted from blood, obtained in a trial of the OX40 agonist ivuxolimab. The receptors here all came from an adult with an advanced solid tumor such as melanoma, head and neck, liver or kidney cancer. Both conserved end residues are part of each CDR3. D genes are given only for firm matches. The size of a clone is reported for some rows only, either as once, few or many, or as a class for expanded clones.

TGCGCCAGCAGCTTGAGGCCAGGACTGTTGAACACTGAAGCTTTCTTT,CASSLRPGLLNTEAFF,TRBJ1-1,-,16,-,TRBV5-1
TGTGCCTGGAGCACCGGGACGCGTCTAGCCCAGGGAAATGGCTACACCTTC,CAWSTGTRLAQGNGYTF,TRBJ1-2,-,17,-,TRBV30
TGTGCCAGCAGCTTAACCTCGTCCATGAGTGAGCAGTTCTTC,CASSLTSSMSEQFF,TRBJ2-1,-,14,-,TRBV7-3
TGTGCCTGGAGTGTACCCCTAGCGGGAAGGGATGAGCAGTTCTTC,CAWSVPLAGRDEQFF,TRBJ2-1,TRBD2,15,-,TRBV30
TGTGCCATCAGTCTAGCGGGAGAAGAGACCCAGTACTTC,CAISLAGEETQYF,TRBJ2-5,TRBD2,13,-,TRBV10-3
TGCGCCAGCAGCTGGAACGGACAGGGTCAAGAGACCCAGTACTTC,CASSWNGQGQETQYF,TRBJ2-5,TRBD1,15,-,TRBV5-1
TGTGCCAGTAGTATTACAGGGGAGCCCCAGCATTTT,CASSITGEPQHF,TRBJ1-5,TRBD1,12,-,TRBV19
TGTGCCAGCAGCCGAGGACAGGGACCCCAGCCCCAGCATTTT,CASSRGQGPQPQHF,TRBJ1-5,TRBD1,14,-,TRBV28
TGTGCCAGCAGCCTTACAGCTAACAATCAGCCCCAGCATTTT,CASSLTANNQPQHF,TRBJ1-5,-,14,-,TRBV7-9
TGTGCCAGCAGTTTATTGGACGGGGAAGAGACCCAGTACTTC,CASSLLDGEETQYF,TRBJ2-5,-,14,-,TRBV28
TGTGCCAGCACGCAGGGATCGGGTAACTATGGCTACACCTTC,CASTQGSGNYGYTF,TRBJ1-2,-,14,-,TRBV7-9
TGTGCCAGCAGCCAATTGGACTCCACAGATACGCAGTATTTT,CASSQLDSTDTQYF,TRBJ2-3,-,14,-,TRBV14
TGTGCCAGCACCGGGGGTGGCCGGGGACAGGGCCTTTCCTTTGACTACGAGCAGTACTTC,CASTGGGRGQGLSFDYEQYF,TRBJ2-7,TRBD1,20,-,TRBV28
TGCGCCAGCAGCCTCCCGACTAGCGGGAGGGACCAGTTCTTC,CASSLPTSGRDQFF,TRBJ2-1,TRBD2,14,-,TRBV5-1
TGTGCCTGGAGTTACCAGCGTCACACTGAAGCTTTCTTT,CAWSYQRHTEAFF,TRBJ1-1,-,13,-,TRBV30
TGTGCCAGCAGCTACTGGGCCGCCCGGGAGAATGAGCAGTTCTTC,CASSYWAARENEQFF,TRBJ2-1,-,15,-,TRBV7-2
TGTGCCAGCAGGGGGGGGGCCCCGAGCTCCTACAATGAGCAGTTCTTC,CASRGGAPSSYNEQFF,TRBJ2-1,-,16,-,TRBV28
TGTGCCAGCAGTTTTGCCCCAGGGCGCTATGGCTACACCTTC,CASSFAPGRYGYTF,TRBJ1-2,-,14,-,TRBV27
TGTGCCAGCAGCTCAGCGGACAGCAACTATGGCTACACCTTC,CASSSADSNYGYTF,TRBJ1-2,-,14,-,TRBV5-4
TGTGCCAGCAGCCCAAACGGACATAGTGGGTCCTACGAGCAGTACTTC,CASSPNGHSGSYEQYF,TRBJ2-7,-,16,-,TRBV28
TGTGCCAGCAGCTTGGGTCTGGGGGGACAGGGATACAATGAGCAGTTCTTC,CASSLGLGGQGYNEQFF,TRBJ2-1,TRBD1,17,-,TRBV5-5
TGTGCCAGCGCGCGGGGGTTCGGCGAGCAGTACTTC,CASARGFGEQYF,TRBJ2-7,TRBD2,12,once,TRBV11-2
TGTGCCAGCAGCATCTTAGCCACGAACACCGGGGAGCTGTTTTTT,CASSILATNTGELFF,TRBJ2-2,-,15,-,TRBV9
TGTGCCTGGTCCCCAGGGAGGTTGGGACTGGGCGCAGATACGCAGTATTTT,CAWSPGRLGLGADTQYF,TRBJ2-3,-,17,once,TRBV30
TGTGCCAGCAGTATACAGGGAAATGGCTACACCTTC,CASSIQGNGYTF,TRBJ1-2,-,12,-,TRBV2
TGTGCCAGCAGCGCCACTAGGAGTGAGCAGTTCTTC,CASSATRSEQFF,TRBJ2-1,-,12,-,TRBV5-8
TGTGCCTGGAGACCAATAACGGGGGGGGAGACCCAGTACTTC,CAWRPITGGETQYF,TRBJ2-5,TRBD2,14,-,TRBV30
TGCGCCAGCAGTGAGTCGGGACAAGACAATGAGCAGTTCTTC,CASSESGQDNEQFF,TRBJ2-1,-,14,-,TRBV10-2
TGTGCCAGCAGCAAAGTAAACAGGGCTCAGCCCCAGCATTTT,CASSKVNRAQPQHF,TRBJ1-5,-,14,-,TRBV21-1
TGTGCCAGCAGCTTAGCTGGGGACAGTGATCTCTTC,CASSLAGDSDLF,TRBJ2-1,TRBD1,12,few,TRBV7-9
TGTGCCTGGAGTCGACGGACACCTGAAGCTTTCTTT,CAWSRRTPEAFF,TRBJ1-1,-,12,-,TRBV30
TGTGCCAGCAGTTTCCGTGATCCCCGGAACTCTGGAAACACCATATATTTT,CASSFRDPRNSGNTIYF,TRBJ1-3,-,17,-,TRBV27
TGTGCCATCAGTGAAAGAGGGTCTTCCTACGAGCAGTACTTC,CAISERGSSYEQYF,TRBJ2-7,-,14,-,TRBV10-3
TGTGCCACCAGCGGCCGGAAGGGGATCAACACTGAAGCTTTCTTT,CATSGRKGINTEAFF,TRBJ1-1,-,15,few,TRBV15
TGCGCCAGCAGCCAGGACAGGACCGATGATTCACCCCTCCACTTT,CASSQDRTDDSPLHF,TRBJ1-6,TRBD1,15,-,TRBV10-2
TGCAGCGTTGAAGATCCAGCCAGACGCCCCTATGGCTACACCTTC,CSVEDPARRPYGYTF,TRBJ1-2,-,15,-,TRBV29-1
TGTGCCAGCAGTTTGGTCGGGACCCGGGTAGAGCAGCAGTACTTC,CASSLVGTRVEQQYF,TRBJ2-7,-,15,-,TRBV7-2
TGTGCCAGCAGCCCCGGACTAGCGGGAACCACAGATACGCAGTATTTT,CASSPGLAGTTDTQYF,TRBJ2-3,TRBD2,16,-,TRBV28
TGTGCCAGTAGTATATTCCAGGGAGAGGCCGAGCAGTACTTC,CASSIFQGEAEQYF,TRBJ2-7,-,14,-,TRBV19
TGTGCCAGCTCGGCAGGGCCATGGTACGAGCAGTACTTC,CASSAGPWYEQYF,TRBJ2-7,-,13,medium-sized,TRBV9
TGTGCCAGTAGTTGGGACCGCTTGGGACACACCATATATTTT,CASSWDRLGHTIYF,TRBJ1-3,-,14,once,TRBV19
TGTGCCAGCAGTTACTCGAGAGGGGCCTTAAACACTGAAGCTTTCTTT,CASSYSRGALNTEAFF,TRBJ1-1,-,16,few,TRBV6-5
TGTGCCAGCAGCTTCGCCAACTCCTACGAGCAGTACTTC,CASSFANSYEQYF,TRBJ2-7,-,13,once,TRBV11-2
TGCAGTGCTAGTAAGGGAGAACAGTACTTC,CSASKGEQYF,TRBJ2-4,-,10,-,TRBV20-1
TGCGCCAGCAGTAAGGGACAGGGGGAAAACACTGAAGCTTTCTTT,CASSKGQGENTEAFF,TRBJ1-1,TRBD1,15,-,TRBV5-1
TGTGCCAGCAGCTTAGAGAGTATGATCCGGGACAGGACCTACAATGAGCAGTTCTTC,CASSLESMIRDRTYNEQFF,TRBJ2-1,TRBD1,19,few,TRBV11-2